A single sample gave rise to the 20 T cell receptor beta chains below, sequenced in a study of sequential checkpoint blockade in melanoma. Sequenced by immunoSEQ multiplex PCR; TCRdb stores in-frame clones only, minus some. In the table there are about 17,000 clones, 60% to 80% of which are singletons. Treatment: randomized to nivolumab then ipilimumab (arm A) or the reverse (arm B). Source: CD8+ T cells sorted from blood (inferred from file names), taken from a patient given nivolumab and ipilimumab in sequence. The receptors were gathered from a human donor with melanoma.

This chain uses TRBV9 with TRBJ2-7; possibly TRBD2 for D (5 bases). Trimming stripped 0 bases from V and 7 bases from J, with 11 bases between. The CDR3 extends over 13 amino acids. Germline V gives CDR1 SGDLS, CDR2 YYNGEE. The CDR3 nucleotides read TGTGCCAGCAGCGTAGTTGAGGGTTGGGAGCAGTACTTC. It codes for CASSVVEGWEQYF.

The chain combines TRBV7-8 with TRBJ2-5, with TRBD1 identical over 12 bases. CDR1 is SGHVS, CDR2 FQNEAQ, per germline. The CDR3 covers 17 residues. Unmatched junction bases numbered 10, after V lost 3 bases and J lost 5 bases. The CDR3 sequence: CASSFPGTGGIWETQYF. The CDR3 DNA sequence: TGTGCCAGCAGCTTTCCCGGGACAGGGGGCATTTGGGAGACCCAGTACTTC.

The chain has TRBV7-2 and TRBJ1-1, with a possible D match to TRBD1 (6 bases). The germline V gene encodes CDR1 SGHTA and CDR2 FQGNSA. CDR3 length equals 13 residues. The germline V and J ends were trimmed by 7 bases and 3 bases, with 12 bases remaining between them. The CDR3 coding sequence is TGTGCCAGCACCCCAGGGGCTGACACTGAAGCTTTCTTT. This gives the protein CASTPGADTEAFF.

The chain joins TRBV27 to TRBJ1-4; D call uncertain. V was trimmed by 2 bases and J by 4 bases, leaving 5 bases between them. This CDR3 spans 13 amino acids. From germline, CDR1 is MNHEY and CDR2 SMNVEV (reference sequence). CDR3 sequence (DNA): TGTGCCAGCAGTTTAGGCCTTAATGAAAAACTGTTTTTT. It encodes CASSLGLNEKLFF.

This clone qualifies as medium-sized (0.01 to 0.1%). The V call is TRBV5-6, the J call TRBJ2-7, with D possibly TRBD1 on 6 matching bases. Germline CDR1 reads SGHDT; CDR2 reads YYEEEE. The germline V and J ends were trimmed by 0 bases and 6 bases, with 10 bases remaining between them. This CDR3 contains 13 residues. CDR3 region: CASSLGQAREQYF. As DNA, the CDR3 is TGTGCCAGCAGCTTGGGACAGGCCCGCGAGCAGTACTTC.

This sequence joins TRBV4-2 and TRBJ2-1, with 10 positions matching TRBD2. The V gene's germline CDR1 is LGHNA and CDR2 YNFKEQ. The J segment lost 3 bases and the V segment lost 0 bases, leaving 2 bases of the junction unmatched. The CDR3 totals 16 residues. CDR3 bases: TGTGCCAGCAGCCAAGATTCTAGCGGGGGCTACAATGAGCAGTTCTTC. Encoded protein: CASSQDSSGGYNEQFF.

The chain couples TRBV12-5 to TRBJ1-5; D perhaps matches TRBD1 (6 bases). The V gene lost 3 bases and the J gene lost 2 bases, with 14 bases spanning the gap. CDR1 is LGHNT, CDR2 FRNRAP, per germline. CDR3 length: 16 amino acids. DNA of the CDR3: TGTGCTAGTGGTTTAAGCAGGGGCGAGGGCAATCAGCCCCAGCATTTT. Amino acids: CASGLSRGEGNQPQHF.

This clone was observed a few times. The V call is TRBV21-1, the J call TRBJ1-2; the table's TRBD1 call for D was not verified on the DNA. TRBV21-1 is given as a pseudogene. CDR3 length equals 13 residues. The DNA of the CDR3 is TGTGCCAGCAGAACAGGGGGTAACTATGGCTACACCTTC. Protein: CASRTGGNYGYTF.

The V and J genes are TRBV15 and TRBJ2-7, with 8 positions matching TRBD1. The CDR3 totals 14 residues. V shed 5 bases and J 1 base; nucleotides not matched to a gene: 4. In germline, CDR1 is LNHNV, CDR2 YYDKDF (reference sequence). The CDR3 reads CATSRTGLSYEQYF. Written as DNA, the CDR3 is TGTGCCACCAGCCGGACAGGGCTTTCCTACGAGCAGTACTTC.

The chain couples TRBV11-1 to TRBJ1-4; TRBD1 aligns across 7 bases. CDR3 length: 15 residues. The ends lost 5 bases at V and 4 bases at J; junction bases unmatched: 7. Germline assignment: CDR1 SGHAT and CDR2 FQDESV (reference sequence). CDR3 protein: CASSDPGQLNEKLFF. The CDR3 DNA sequence: TGTGCCAGCAGCGATCCGGGACAGCTTAATGAAAAACTGTTTTTT.

The chain couples TRBV4-1 to TRBJ1-2, with 9 nucleotides matching TRBD1. Trimming took 0 bases from V and 9 from J; bases not matched to a gene: 8. CDR1 and CDR2 (germline): MGHRA, YSYEKL. CDR3 size: 15 residues. The CDR3 region is CASSQEATGGGSYTF. The CDR3 bases are TGCGCCAGCAGCCAAGAGGCGACAGGGGGAGGAAGCTACACCTTC.

This clone was detected only a few times. V and J are TRBV5-8 and TRBJ1-4; no firm D call. The CDR3 sequence is 13 residues long. The V end lost 10 bases, the J end lost 11 bases, and 21 bases lay between the germline ends. Germline V gene data show CDR1 as SGHTS and CDR2 as YDEGEE. CDR3 bases: TGTGCCCCTATCCCGGACGGGCGGGATAAACTGTTTTTT. Translating gives CAPIPDGRDKLFF.

The chain has TRBV9 and TRBJ2-3; TRBD1 might be the D (5 bases). The germline CDR1 and CDR2 sequences are SGDLS and YYNGEE. Trimming took off 3 bases at V and 0 bases at J, with 17 bases between the two ends. CDR3 size: 17 residues. CDR3 amino acids: CASSAQDSLSSTDTQYF. For the CDR3, the DNA is TGTGCCAGCAGCGCGCAAGACAGCCTCTCGAGCACAGATACGCAGTATTTT.

The count of this clone is one. V usage is TRBV5-6 and J usage is TRBJ2-4; 7 bases match TRBD2. CDR3 size: 14 residues. J lost 8 bases, V lost 2 bases, and 7 bases had no gene match. The germline gives CDR1 SGHDT, CDR2 YYEEEE. As DNA, the CDR3 is TGTGCCAGCAGCTTTGGCGAGGGAGGGGACATTCAGTACTTC. Amino acid sequence: CASSFGEGGDIQYF.

The V gene is TRBV5-6, the J gene TRBJ1-5; TRBD1 might be the D (6 bases). CDR1 and CDR2 from the germline V gene are SGHDT and YYEEEE. V lost 0 bases to trimming and J lost 1 base, with 8 bases between them. This CDR3 has 15 residues. The CDR3 nucleotides read TGTGCCAGCAGCTTGGCAGGGGTGAGCAATCAGCCCCAGCATTTT. Encoded protein: CASSLAGVSNQPQHF.

The rearrangement joins TRBV5-1 to TRBJ1-5, with unresolved D. The germline gives CDR1 SGHRS, CDR2 YFSETQ. Trimming pared 1 base from V and 4 bases from J, leaving 6 bases between. This CDR3 region has 13 residues. DNA for the CDR3: TGCGCCAGCAGCTTGTACCGGAATCAGCCCCAGCATTTT. Translating gives CASSLYRNQPQHF.

The rearrangement links TRBV7-2 to TRBJ2-1; TRBD1 agrees at 7 bases. The V segment lost 4 bases and the J segment 14 bases; nucleotides outside the gene matches: 8. Germline V gene lookup returns CDR1 SGHTA and CDR2 FQGNSA. The CDR3 sequence is 12 residues long. CDR3 nucleotide sequence: TGTGCCAGCAGCTGGAAACAGGGGCAGGAGTTCTTC. This encodes CASSWKQGQEFF.

The gene calls are TRBV5-6 and TRBJ1-5; 8 bases fit TRBD1. Germline CDR1 reads SGHDT; CDR2 reads YYEEEE. The CDR3 contains 14 residues. Trimming removed 3 bases from V and 6 bases from J; junction bases left unmatched: 5. This chain's CDR3 is CASSYGTGSQPQHF. Written as DNA, the CDR3 is TGTGCCAGCAGCTATGGGACAGGTTCTCAGCCCCAGCATTTT.

The gene calls are TRBV7-9 and TRBJ2-7, with 7 bases that match TRBD2. Trimming took 5 bases from V and 0 from J; bases not matched to a gene: 7. This CDR3 is built from 15 residues. The V gene's germline CDR1 is SEHNR and CDR2 FQNEAQ (reference sequence). The CDR3 DNA reads TGTGCCAGCAGCGGAGAAGCGGGGTACTCCTACGAGCAGTACTTC. Translating gives CASSGEAGYSYEQYF.

This chain connects TRBV6-4 to TRBJ2-3; TRBD2 matches 8 bases. This CDR3 contains 14 residues. Trimming at V came to 3 bases and at J to 1 base, leaving 0 bases not matched to a gene. Germline CDR1 is MRHNA and CDR2 is SNTAGT. CDR3 in DNA: TGTGCCAGCAGTGAGCGGGGGGGCACAGATACGCAGTATTTT. Translating it yields CASSERGGTDTQYF.